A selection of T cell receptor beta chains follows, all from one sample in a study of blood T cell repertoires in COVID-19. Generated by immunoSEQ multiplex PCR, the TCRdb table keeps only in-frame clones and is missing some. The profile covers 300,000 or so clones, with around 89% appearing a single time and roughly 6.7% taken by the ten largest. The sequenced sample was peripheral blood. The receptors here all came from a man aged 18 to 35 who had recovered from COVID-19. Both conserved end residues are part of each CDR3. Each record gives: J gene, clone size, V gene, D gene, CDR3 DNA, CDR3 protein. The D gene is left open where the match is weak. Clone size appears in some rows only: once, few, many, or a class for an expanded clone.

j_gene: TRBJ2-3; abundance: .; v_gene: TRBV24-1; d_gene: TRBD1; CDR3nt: TGTGCCACCAGTGAGACCGACAGGGATGGCACAGATACGCAGTATTTT; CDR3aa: CATSETDRDGTDTQYF
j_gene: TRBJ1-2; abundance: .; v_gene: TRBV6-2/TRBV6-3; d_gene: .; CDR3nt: TGTGCCAGCAGTTACGGGGGGACTGCCGCTAACTATGGCTACACCTTC; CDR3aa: CASSYGGTAANYGYTF
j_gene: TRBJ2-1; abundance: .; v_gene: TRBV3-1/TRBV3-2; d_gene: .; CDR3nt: TGTGCCAGCAGCCCACCATGGGGTAGGGGCGGAGAGTGGAATGAGCAGTTCTTC; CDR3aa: CASSPPWGRGGEWNEQFF
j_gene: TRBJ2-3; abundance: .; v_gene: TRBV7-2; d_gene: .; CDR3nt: TGTGCCAGCAGCTCCACCTACTCCTCAGATACGCAGTATTTT; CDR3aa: CASSSTYSSDTQYF
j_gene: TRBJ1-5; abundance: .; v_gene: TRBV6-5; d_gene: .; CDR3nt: TGTGCCAGCAGCTATAGCCCGGACAGAAATCAGCCCCAGCATTTT; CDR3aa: CASSYSPDRNQPQHF
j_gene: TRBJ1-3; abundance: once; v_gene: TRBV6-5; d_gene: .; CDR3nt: TGTGCCAGCAGGAGGGAGACCTCCTTCGGAAACACCATATATTTT; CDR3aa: CASRRETSFGNTIYF
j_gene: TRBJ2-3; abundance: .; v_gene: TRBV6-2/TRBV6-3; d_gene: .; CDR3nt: TGTGCCAGCAGTTACGATATGGCAGTCTCTAGCACAGATACGCAGTATTTT; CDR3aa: CASSYDMAVSSTDTQYF
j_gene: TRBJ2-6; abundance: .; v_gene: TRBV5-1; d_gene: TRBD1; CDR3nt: TGCGCCAGCAGCCAAAGGACAGGGGAGTCTGGGGCCAACGTCCTGACTTTC; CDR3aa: CASSQRTGESGANVLTF
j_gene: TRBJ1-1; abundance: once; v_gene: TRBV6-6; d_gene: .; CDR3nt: TGTGCCAGCAGTTACGGGCAGCCGAACACTGAAGCTTTCTTT; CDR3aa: CASSYGQPNTEAFF
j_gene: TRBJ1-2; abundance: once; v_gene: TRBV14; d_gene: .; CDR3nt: TGTGCCAGCAGCCAAGTTGGTCTAGATGGCTACACCTTC; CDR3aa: CASSQVGLDGYTF
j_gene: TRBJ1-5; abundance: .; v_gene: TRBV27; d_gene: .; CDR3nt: TGTGCCAGCAGTTTTCGTGGAACAGGCGTGACCCAGCATTTT; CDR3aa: CASSFRGTGVTQHF
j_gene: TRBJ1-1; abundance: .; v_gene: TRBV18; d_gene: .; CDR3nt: TGTGCCAGCTCACCAACAGTGACTGAAGCTTTCTTT; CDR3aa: CASSPTVTEAFF
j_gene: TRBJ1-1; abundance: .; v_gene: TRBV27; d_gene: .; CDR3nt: TGTGCCAGCAAAATCAGGAGCGGGGCCCAAGCTTTCTTT; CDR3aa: CASKIRSGAQAFF
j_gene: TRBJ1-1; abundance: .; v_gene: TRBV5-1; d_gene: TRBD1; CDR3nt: TGCGCCAGCAGCCCCGGACAGGTGATGAACACTGAAGCTTTCTTT; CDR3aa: CASSPGQVMNTEAFF
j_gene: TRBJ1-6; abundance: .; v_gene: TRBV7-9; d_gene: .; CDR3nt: TGTGCCAGCAGCGGCGACGGGTCACCCCTCCACTTT; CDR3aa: CASSGDGSPLHF
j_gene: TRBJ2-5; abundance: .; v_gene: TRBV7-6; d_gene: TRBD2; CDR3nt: TGTGCCAGCAGCCCCTGGACTAGCGAGTACCAAGAGACCCAGTACTTC; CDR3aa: CASSPWTSEYQETQYF
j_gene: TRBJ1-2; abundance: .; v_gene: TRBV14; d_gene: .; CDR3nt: TGTGCCAGCAGCCAAGGGGCCGAGTATGGCTACACCTTC; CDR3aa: CASSQGAEYGYTF
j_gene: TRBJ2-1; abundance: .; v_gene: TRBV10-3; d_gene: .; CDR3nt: TGTGCCATCAGTGGGCCTAGCGCAGGGTCGGATGAGCAGTTCTTC; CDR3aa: CAISGPSAGSDEQFF
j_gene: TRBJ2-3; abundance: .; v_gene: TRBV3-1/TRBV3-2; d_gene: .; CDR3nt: TGTGCCAGCAGCCAAGTTGATCAGGGGGATACGCAGTATTTT; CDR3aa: CASSQVDQGDTQYF
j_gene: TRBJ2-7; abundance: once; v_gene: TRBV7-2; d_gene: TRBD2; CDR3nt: TGTGCCAGCAGCTTAGGTGGAGCGGGGTTCTCCTACGAGCAGTACTTC; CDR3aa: CASSLGGAGFSYEQYF
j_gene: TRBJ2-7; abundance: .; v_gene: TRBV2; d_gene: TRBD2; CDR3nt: TGTGCCAGCAGTGAAGGTCTAGCGGGGTACTCCTACGAGCAGTACTTC; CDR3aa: CASSEGLAGYSYEQYF
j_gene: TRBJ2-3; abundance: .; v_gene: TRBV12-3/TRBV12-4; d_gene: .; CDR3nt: TGTGCCAGCAGACTTCAGGGTTTACCGCAGTATTTT; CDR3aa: CASRLQGLPQYF
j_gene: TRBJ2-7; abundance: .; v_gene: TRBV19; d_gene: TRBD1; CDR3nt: TGTGCCAGTAGTGGGACAGGGGATATCACCTACGAGCAGTACTTC; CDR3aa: CASSGTGDITYEQYF
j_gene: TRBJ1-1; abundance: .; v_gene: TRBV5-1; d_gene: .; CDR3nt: TGCGCCAGCAGCGATATATTGCAGGTCGAAGCTTTCTTT; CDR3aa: CASSDILQVEAFF
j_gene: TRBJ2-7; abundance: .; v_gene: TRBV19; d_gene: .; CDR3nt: TGTGCCAGTAGTATAGATTCCACACCCAGCGAGCAGTACTTC; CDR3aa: CASSIDSTPSEQYF
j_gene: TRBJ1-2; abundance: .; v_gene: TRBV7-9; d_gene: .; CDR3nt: TGTGCCAGCAGCTTAGGACGGGCTAACTATGGCTACACCTTC; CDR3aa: CASSLGRANYGYTF
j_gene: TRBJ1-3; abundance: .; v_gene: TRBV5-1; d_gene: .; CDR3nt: TGCGCCAGCAGCTTGGAGAGCCCCGGTGGAAACACCATATATTTT; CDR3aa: CASSLESPGGNTIYF
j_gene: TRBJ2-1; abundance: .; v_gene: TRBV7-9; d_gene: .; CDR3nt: TGTGCCAGCAGCTTATTACCGGGGGGCGGGGATGAGCAGTTCTTC; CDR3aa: CASSLLPGGGDEQFF
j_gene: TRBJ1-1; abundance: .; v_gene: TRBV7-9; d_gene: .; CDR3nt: TGTGCCAGCAGCTTATCTGGGCAGAAGGCTTTCTTT; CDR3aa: CASSLSGQKAFF
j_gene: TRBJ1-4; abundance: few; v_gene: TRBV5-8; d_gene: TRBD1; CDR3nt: TGTGCCAGCAGCGTGACAGGGGAGCATGAAAAACTGTTTTTT; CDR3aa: CASSVTGEHEKLFF
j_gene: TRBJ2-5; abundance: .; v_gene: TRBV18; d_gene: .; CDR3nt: TGTGCCAGCTTTTTCAAAGAGACCCAGTACTTC; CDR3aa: CASFFKETQYF
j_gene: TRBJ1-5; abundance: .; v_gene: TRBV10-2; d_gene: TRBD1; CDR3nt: TGCGCCAGCAGGGGGACAGGGGGCAATCAGCCCCAGCATTTT; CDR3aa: CASRGTGGNQPQHF
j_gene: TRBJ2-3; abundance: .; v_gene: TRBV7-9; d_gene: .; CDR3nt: TGTGCCAGCAGCTTAGCGAGGAGTCTAGATACGCAGTATTTT; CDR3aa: CASSLARSLDTQYF
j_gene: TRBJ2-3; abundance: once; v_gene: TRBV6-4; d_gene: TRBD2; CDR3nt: TGTGCCAGCTCCCGGGCGGAGCGGGGGGCGGGAGATACGCAGTATTTT; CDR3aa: CASSRAERGAGDTQYF
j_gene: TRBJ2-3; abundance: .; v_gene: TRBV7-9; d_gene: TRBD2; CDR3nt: TGTGCCAGCAGCTTACCCGGGACTAGCGGCACAGATACGCAGTATTTT; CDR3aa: CASSLPGTSGTDTQYF
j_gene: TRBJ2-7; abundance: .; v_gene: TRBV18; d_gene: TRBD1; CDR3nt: TGTGCCAGCTCACCTCCGGGACAGGGGGCCGACGAGCAGTACTTC; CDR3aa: CASSPPGQGADEQYF
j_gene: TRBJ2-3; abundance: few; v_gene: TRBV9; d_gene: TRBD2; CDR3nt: TGTGCCAGCAGCGAAGCGGGGGCCATCACAGATACGCAGTATTTT; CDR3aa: CASSEAGAITDTQYF
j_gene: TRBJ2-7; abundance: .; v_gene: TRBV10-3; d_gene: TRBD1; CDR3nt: TGTGCCATCAGTGAACCCGACAGGGGTATGTACGAGCAGTACTTC; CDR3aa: CAISEPDRGMYEQYF
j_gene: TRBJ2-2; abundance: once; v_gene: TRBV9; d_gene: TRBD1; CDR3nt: TGTGCCAGCAGCCAAACAGGGGCCGGGGAGCTGTTTTTT; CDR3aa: CASSQTGAGELFF
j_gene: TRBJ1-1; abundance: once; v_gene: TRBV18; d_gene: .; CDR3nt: TGTGCCAGCTCACCACCCTCACTTCGCGTCGAAGCTTTCTTT; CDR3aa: CASSPPSLRVEAFF
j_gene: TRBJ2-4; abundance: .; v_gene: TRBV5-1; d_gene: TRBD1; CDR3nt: TGCGCCAGCAGCTTCTACAGGGGGCTGGAAGACATTCAGTACTTC; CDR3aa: CASSFYRGLEDIQYF
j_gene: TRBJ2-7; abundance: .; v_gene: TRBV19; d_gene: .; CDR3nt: TGTGCCAGTAGTATTAACAGAAACTCCTACGAGCAGTACTTC; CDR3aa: CASSINRNSYEQYF
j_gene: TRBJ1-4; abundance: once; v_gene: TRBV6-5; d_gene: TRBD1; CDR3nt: TGTGCCAGCAGTTACTCGGGCAGGGGGAGTGAAAAACTGTTTTTT; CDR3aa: CASSYSGRGSEKLFF
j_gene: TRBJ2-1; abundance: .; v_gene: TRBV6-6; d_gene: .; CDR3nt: TGTGCCAGCAGTTCCCAGACTAGTTACAATGAGCAGTTCTTC; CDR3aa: CASSSQTSYNEQFF
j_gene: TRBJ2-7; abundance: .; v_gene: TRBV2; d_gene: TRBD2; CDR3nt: TGTGCCAGTCACTCCGGGACTAGCGACTACGAGCAGTACTTC; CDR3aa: CASHSGTSDYEQYF
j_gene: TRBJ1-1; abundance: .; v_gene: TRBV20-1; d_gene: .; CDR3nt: TGCAGTGCTAGCGAGGGGAGGGGAGCTTTCTTT; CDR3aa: CSASEGRGAFF
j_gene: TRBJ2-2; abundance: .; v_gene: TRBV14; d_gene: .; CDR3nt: TGTGCCAGCAGCCAATTACTCACCGGGGAGCTGTTTTTT; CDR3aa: CASSQLLTGELFF
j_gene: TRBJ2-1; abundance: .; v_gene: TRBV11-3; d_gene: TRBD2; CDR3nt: TGTGCCAGCAGCTCCCCCAAGGCAAGCGGGAGGAGCAATGAGCAGTTCTTC; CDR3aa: CASSSPKASGRSNEQFF
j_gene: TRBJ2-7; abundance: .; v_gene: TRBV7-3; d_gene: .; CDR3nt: TGTGCCAGCAGCCCCCTCTACGAGCAGTACTTC; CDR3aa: CASSPLYEQYF
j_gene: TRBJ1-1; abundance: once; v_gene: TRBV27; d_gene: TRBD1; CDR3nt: TGTGCCAGCAGTCCGGACAGGACGATGAACACTGAAGCTTTCTTT; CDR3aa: CASSPDRTMNTEAFF
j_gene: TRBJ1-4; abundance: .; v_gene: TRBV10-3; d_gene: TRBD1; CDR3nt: TGTGCCATCAGTGCAGGGGGCACGGCTAATGAAAAACTGTTTTTT; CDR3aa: CAISAGGTANEKLFF
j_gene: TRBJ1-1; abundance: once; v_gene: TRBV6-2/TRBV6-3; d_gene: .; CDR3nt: TGTGCCAGCAGTTACAACATGAACACTGAAGCTTTCTTT; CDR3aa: CASSYNMNTEAFF
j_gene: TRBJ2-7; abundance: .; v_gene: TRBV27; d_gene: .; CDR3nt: TGTGCCAGCAGTTACGGGAGAGGCTACGAGCAGTACTTC; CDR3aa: CASSYGRGYEQYF
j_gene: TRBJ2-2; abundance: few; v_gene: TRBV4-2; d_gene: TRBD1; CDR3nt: TGTGCCAGCAGCCAAGCTTACAGGGGTGTCACCGGGGAGCTGTTTTTT; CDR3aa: CASSQAYRGVTGELFF
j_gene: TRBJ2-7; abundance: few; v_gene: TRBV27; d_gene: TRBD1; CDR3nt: TGTGCCAGCAGTCGCGGACAGGCCCTCTACGAGCAGTACTTC; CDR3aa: CASSRGQALYEQYF
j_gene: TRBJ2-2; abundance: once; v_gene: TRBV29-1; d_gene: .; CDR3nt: TGCAGCGTTTTTAGTGGCGGGGAGAACACCGGGGAGCTGTTTTTT; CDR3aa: CSVFSGGENTGELFF
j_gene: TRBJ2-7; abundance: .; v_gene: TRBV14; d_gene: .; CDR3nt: TGTGCCAGCAGCCAAGCAGGGTACGGCTCCTACGAGCAGTACTTC; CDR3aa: CASSQAGYGSYEQYF
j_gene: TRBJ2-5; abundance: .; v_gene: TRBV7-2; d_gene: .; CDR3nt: TGTGCCAGCAGCTTCATTTACCAAGAGACCCAGTACTTC; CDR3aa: CASSFIYQETQYF
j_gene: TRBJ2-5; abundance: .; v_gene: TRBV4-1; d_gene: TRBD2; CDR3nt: TGCGCCAGCAGCACTCGGGGCCCCCTTAGCGGGAGCGGCGAGACCCAGTACTTC; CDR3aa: CASSTRGPLSGSGETQYF
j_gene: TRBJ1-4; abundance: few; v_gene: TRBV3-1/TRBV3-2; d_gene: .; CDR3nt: TGTGCCAGCAGCCCTGATCCTCAGGGTTTACGGGAAAAACTGTTTTTT; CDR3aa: CASSPDPQGLREKLFF